This T cell receptor beta chain was sequenced in a study of blood T cells in healthy people across ages. Study summary: About one barcoded beta molecule per two T cells was the capture yield of template switching.

The germline CDR1 and CDR2 sequences are SGHRS and YFSETQ. This CDR3 has 15 residues. The V gene end was trimmed by 0 bases and the J gene end by 3 bases; junction bases not matched to a gene: 4. Next came a second PCR, run for about 7 to 12 cycles, which used a sample-barcoded 5' primer along with a J-beta primer mix. One entry per CDR3 protein, called by TCRdb with MiXCR from the 5' RACE reads. Among around 2 million distinct CDR3 sequences listed, about two fifths were seen once. This clonotype originated in a human donor in good health. Sequenced material: blood. This chain joins TRBV5-1 and TRBJ2-7; 9 bases agree with TRBD2. The CDR3 DNA reads as TGCGCCAGCAGCTTGGGCGGGGGGGCCTTCTACGAGCAGTACTTC. Its translation: CASSLGGGAFYEQYF.